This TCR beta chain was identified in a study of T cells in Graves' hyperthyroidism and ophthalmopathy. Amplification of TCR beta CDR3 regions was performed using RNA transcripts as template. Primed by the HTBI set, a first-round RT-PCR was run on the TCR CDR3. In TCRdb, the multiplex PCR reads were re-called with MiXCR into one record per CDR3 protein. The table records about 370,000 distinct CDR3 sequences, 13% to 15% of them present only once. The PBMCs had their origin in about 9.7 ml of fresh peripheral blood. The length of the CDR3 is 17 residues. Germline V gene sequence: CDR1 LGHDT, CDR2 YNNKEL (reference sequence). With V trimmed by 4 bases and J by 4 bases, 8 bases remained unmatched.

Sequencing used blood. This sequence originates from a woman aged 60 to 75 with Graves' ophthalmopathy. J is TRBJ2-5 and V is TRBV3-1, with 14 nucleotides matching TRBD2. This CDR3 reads CASSPAGTSGSGETQYF. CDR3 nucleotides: TGTGCCAGCAGCCCAGCCGGGACTAGCGGGAGCGGAGAGACCCAGTACTTC.